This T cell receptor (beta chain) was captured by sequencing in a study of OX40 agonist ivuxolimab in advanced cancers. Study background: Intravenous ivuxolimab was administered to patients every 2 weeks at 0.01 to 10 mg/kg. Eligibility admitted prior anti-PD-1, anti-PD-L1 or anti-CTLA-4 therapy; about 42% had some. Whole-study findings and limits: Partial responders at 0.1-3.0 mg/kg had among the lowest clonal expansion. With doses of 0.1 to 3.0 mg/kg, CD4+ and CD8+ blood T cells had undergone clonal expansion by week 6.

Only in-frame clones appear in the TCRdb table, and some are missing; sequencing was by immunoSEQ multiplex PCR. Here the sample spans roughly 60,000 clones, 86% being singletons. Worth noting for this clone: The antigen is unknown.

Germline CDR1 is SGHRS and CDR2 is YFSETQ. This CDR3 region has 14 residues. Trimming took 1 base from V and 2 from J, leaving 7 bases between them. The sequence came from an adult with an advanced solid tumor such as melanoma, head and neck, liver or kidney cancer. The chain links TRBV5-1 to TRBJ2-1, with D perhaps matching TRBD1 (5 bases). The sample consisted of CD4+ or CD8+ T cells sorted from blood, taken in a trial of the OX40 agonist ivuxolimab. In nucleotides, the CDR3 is TGCGCCAGCAGCTTGCAGGGTGCCTACAATGAGCAGTTCTTC. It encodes CASSLQGAYNEQFF.